This record looks at one T cell receptor beta chain sequence and its context. Its antigen is unidentified. These data belong to a study of regulatory dendritic cells for organ transplantation. Study-wide points: The authors noted considerable between-person heterogeneity in alloreactive memory CD8+ cells. Among resting subsets, memory CD8+ cells contained the most alloreactive clonotypes.

The CDR3 is 16 residues long. V shed 5 bases and J 7 bases; nucleotides not matched to a gene: 13. Germline-derived CDR1 and CDR2 are SGHTS and YDEGEE. The assay was immunoSEQ multiplex PCR, and TCRdb's table has in-frame clones only and misses some. Of roughly 11,000 clones in the sample, around nine tenths were seen once. Sorted subsets were CFSE-labeled and cultured about 5 days with allogeneic dendritic cells. Naive CD45RA+ and memory CD45RO+ CD4+ or CD8+ T cells were FACS-sorted. The source is a human donor in good health. The V call is TRBV5-8, the J call TRBJ2-1; 9 nucleotides agree with TRBD2. Material: naive CD8+ T cells from blood cultured with dendritic cells. Described subset: CD45RA+ naive T cells. The CDR3 DNA sequence: TGTGCCAGCAGACAAGCTCGTAGCGGGAGCCGGAATGAGCAGTTCTTC. This translates into CASRQARSGSRNEQFF.